Described below is a single T cell receptor (beta chain) sequence and its context. Its antigen is not identified. Repertoires were generated with immunoSEQ multiplex PCR, while TCRdb's copy carries only in-frame clones and drops some. The sample carries 350,000 to 400,000 clones, about 88% recorded once. The CDR3 has 16 amino acids. Germline V gene data show CDR1 as SGHDT and CDR2 as YYEEEE. Trimming took 0 bases from V and 1 from J, leaving 11 bases between them. The source of the sample is a study of Ad26.COV2.S vaccination and SARS-CoV-2 variants. Overall study context: Administration of Ad26.COV2.S was intramuscular, either once or twice 56 days apart.

Treatment meaning: around 19 received Ad26.COV2.S at low or high dose, single or two shots; roughly five received placebo; per-sample allocation not given. Sampling occurred on day 63 after the first vaccine or placebo injection. Study results and limitations: Total T cell responses, in the TCR breadth and depth analyses, may have been underestimated. Considerable breadth of spike-specific CD8+ and CD4+ T cell responses has reportedly been documented following vaccination.

Here the sequenced sample was peripheral blood, taken in a trial of Ad26.COV2.S vaccine versus placebo. The V call is TRBV5-6, the J call TRBJ1-5; possible D gene TRBD1, 6 bases. This TCR was sampled from a person between 18 and 65 years old who received the Ad26.COV2.S COVID-19 vaccine or a placebo. The CDR3 DNA follows: TGTGCCAGCAGCTTGGGGGGACATATCAGCAATCAGCCCCAGCATTTT. This sequence encodes CASSLGGHISNQPQHF. Based on the CDR3 plus reference TRBV5-6 and TRBJ1-5, the full variable domain is DAGVTQSPTHLIKTRGQQVTLRCSPKSGHDTVSWYQQALGQGPQFIFQYYEEEERQRGNFPDRFSGHQFPNYSSELNVNALLLGDSALYLCASSLGGHISNQPQHFGDGTRLSIL.